The T cell receptor (beta chain) under discussion was sequenced for a study of cytomegalovirus exposure and HLA in healthy donors. Primers included in the PCR were 60 Vbeta and 13 Jbeta primers. The method was immunoSEQ multiplex PCR; TCRdb's version includes in-frame clones alone and lacks a portion of them. The sample yields about 150,000 clones, about 76% seen once. V shed 8 bases and J 5 bases; nucleotides not matched to a gene: 14. The length of the CDR3 is 16 residues. Germline CDR1 and CDR2: MDHEN and SYDVKM. Study results and limitations: Reports state that TCR beta sequences accurately predicted most subjects' HLA-A and HLA-B alleles. The CMV antigen specificity of a few CMV-associated chains was confirmed through in vitro analysis. Follow-up analysis seemed to connect common viral pathogens with several of the most significant clusters identified.

A word on this clone: Its antigen remains unidentified.

This sequence was found in a male donor in good health and CMV-seronegative. This chain uses TRBV28 with TRBJ2-5, with TRBD2 matching 10 bases. The sequenced sample was PBMCs. CDR3 in DNA: TGTGCCAGCTTCGAGGCAATAGCGGGGGGCGGGGAGACCCAGTACTTC. This gives the protein CASFEAIAGGGETQYF.